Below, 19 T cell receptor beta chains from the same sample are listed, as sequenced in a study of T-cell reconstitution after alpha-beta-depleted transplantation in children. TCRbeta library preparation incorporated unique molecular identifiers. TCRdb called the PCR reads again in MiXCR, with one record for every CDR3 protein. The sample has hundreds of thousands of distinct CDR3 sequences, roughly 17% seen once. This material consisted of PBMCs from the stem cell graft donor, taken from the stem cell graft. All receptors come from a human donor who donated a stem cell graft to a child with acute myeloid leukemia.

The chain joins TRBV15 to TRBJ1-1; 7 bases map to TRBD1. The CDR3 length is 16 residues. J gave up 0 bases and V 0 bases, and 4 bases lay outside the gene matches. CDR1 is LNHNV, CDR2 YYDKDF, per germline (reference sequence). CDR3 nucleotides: TGTGCCACCAGCAGAGATCTGACAGGGATGAACACTGAAGCTTTCTTT. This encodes CATSRDLTGMNTEAFF.

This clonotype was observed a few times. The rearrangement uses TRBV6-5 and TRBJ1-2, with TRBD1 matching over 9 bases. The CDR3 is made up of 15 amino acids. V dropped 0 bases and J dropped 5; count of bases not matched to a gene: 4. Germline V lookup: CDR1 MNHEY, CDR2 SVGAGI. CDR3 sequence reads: CASSYSTGTGYGYTF. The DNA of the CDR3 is TGTGCCAGCAGTTACTCGACAGGGACAGGGTATGGCTACACCTTC.

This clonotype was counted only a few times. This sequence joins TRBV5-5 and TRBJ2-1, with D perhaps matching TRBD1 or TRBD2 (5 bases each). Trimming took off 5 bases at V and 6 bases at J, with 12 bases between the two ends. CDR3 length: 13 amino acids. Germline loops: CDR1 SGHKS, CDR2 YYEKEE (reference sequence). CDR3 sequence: CASSWDGSNEQFF. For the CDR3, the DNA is TGTGCCAGCAGTTGGGACGGCAGCAATGAGCAGTTCTTC.

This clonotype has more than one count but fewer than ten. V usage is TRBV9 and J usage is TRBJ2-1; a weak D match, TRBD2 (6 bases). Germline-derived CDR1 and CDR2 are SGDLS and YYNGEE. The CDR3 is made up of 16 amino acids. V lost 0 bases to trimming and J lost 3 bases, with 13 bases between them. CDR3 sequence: CASSVVEGTLYNEQFF. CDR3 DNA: TGTGCCAGCAGCGTAGTGGAGGGGACCCTCTACAATGAGCAGTTCTTC.

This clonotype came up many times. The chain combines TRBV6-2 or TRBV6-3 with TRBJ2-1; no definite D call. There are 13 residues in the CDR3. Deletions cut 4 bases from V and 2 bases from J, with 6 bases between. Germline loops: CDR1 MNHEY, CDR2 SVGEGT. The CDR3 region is CASSSPAYNEQFF. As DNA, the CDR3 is TGTGCCAGCAGTTCCCCAGCCTACAATGAGCAGTTCTTC.

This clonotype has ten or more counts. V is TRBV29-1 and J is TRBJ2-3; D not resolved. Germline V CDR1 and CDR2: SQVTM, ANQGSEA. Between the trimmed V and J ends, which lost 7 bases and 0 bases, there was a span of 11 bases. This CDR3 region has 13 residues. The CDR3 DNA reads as TGCAGCGCCCCTTACGGTAGCACAGATACGCAGTATTTT. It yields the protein CSAPYGSTDTQYF.

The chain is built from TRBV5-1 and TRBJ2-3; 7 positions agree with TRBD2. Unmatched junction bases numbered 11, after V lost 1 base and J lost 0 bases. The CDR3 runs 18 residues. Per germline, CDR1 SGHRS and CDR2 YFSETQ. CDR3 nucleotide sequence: TGCGCCAGCAGCTTGCGAGCGGGAAGACTCACTAGCACAGATACGCAGTATTTT. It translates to CASSLRAGRLTSTDTQYF. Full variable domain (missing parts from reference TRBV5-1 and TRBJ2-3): KAGVTQTPRYLIKTRGQQVTLSCSPISGHRSVSWYQQTPGQGLQFLFEYFSETQRNKGNFPGRFSGRQFSNSRSEMNVSTLELGDSALYLCASSLRAGRLTSTDTQYFGPGTRLTVL.

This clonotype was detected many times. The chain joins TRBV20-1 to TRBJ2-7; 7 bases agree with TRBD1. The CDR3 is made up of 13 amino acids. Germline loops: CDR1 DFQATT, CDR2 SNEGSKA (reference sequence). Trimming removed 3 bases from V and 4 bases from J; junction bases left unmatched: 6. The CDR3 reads CSARPGQFYEQYF. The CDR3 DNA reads TGCAGTGCTAGGCCGGGACAGTTTTACGAGCAGTACTTC.

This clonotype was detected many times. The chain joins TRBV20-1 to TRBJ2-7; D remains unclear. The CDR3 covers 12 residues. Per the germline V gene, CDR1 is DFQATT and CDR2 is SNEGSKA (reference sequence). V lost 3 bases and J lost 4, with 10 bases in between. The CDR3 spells CSASDQEYEQYF. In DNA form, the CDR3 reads TGCAGTGCTAGTGATCAGGAATACGAGCAGTACTTC.

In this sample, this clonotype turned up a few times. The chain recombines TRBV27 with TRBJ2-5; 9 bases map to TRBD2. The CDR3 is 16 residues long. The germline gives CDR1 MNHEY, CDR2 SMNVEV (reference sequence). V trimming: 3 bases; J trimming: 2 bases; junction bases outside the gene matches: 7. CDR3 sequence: CASSFSGGPLQETQYF. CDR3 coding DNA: TGTGCCAGCAGTTTCAGCGGGGGGCCCCTTCAAGAGACCCAGTACTTC.

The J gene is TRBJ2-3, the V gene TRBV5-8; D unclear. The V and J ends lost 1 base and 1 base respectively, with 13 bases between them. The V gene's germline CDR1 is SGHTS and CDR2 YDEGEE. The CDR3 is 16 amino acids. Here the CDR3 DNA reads TGTGCCAGCAGCTTGCTCAGAACATCGGGCACAGATACGCAGTATTTT. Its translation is CASSLLRTSGTDTQYF.

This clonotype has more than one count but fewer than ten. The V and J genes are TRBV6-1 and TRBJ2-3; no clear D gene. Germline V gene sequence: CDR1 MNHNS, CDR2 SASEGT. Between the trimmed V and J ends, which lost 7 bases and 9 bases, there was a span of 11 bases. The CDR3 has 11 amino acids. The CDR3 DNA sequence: TGTGCCAGCACCCTCGAGGCCACGCAGTATTTT. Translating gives CASTLEATQYF.

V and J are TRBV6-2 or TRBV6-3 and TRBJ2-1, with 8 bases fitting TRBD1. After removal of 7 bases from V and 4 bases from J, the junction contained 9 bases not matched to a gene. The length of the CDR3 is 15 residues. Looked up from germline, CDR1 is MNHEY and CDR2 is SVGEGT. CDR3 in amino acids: CASIRSGQGYNEQFF. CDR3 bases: TGTGCCAGCATCCGAAGTGGACAGGGTTACAATGAGCAGTTCTTC.

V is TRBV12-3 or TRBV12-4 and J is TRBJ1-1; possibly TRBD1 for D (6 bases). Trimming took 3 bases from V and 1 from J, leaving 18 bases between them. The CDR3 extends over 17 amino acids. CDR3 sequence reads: CASSFGGGQVTNTEAFF. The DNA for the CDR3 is TGTGCCAGCAGTTTTGGCGGGGGGCAGGTGACGAACACTGAAGCTTTCTTT.

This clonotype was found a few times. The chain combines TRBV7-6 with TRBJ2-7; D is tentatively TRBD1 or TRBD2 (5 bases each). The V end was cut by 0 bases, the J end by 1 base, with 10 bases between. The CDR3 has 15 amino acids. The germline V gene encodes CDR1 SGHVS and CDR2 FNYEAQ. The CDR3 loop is CASSLAAGASYEQYF. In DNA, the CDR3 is TGTGCCAGCAGCTTAGCGGCCGGGGCGTCCTACGAGCAGTACTTC.

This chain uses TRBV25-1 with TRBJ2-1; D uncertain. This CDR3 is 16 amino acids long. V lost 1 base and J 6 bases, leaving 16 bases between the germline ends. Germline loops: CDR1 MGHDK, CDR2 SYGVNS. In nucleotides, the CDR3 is TGTGCCAGCAGTGAATCAGTCAGTCAGCGTTTCAATGAGCAGTTCTTC. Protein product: CASSESVSQRFNEQFF.

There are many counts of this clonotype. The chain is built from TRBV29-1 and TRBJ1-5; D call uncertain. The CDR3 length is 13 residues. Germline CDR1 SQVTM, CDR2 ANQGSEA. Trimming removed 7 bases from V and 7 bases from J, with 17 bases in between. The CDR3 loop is CSASVVAGQPQHF. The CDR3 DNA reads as TGCAGCGCGAGCGTGGTTGCGGGGCAGCCCCAGCATTTT.

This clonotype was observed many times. CDR3 coding DNA: TGCGCCAGCAGCCAAGATCGAGGGGGACCTTACAATGAGCAGTTCTTC. Protein product: CASSQDRGGPYNEQFF. V gene TRBV4-3 combines with J gene TRBJ2-1; D might be TRBD1 (6 bases). The germline V gene has CDR1 LGHNA and CDR2 YSLEER. This CDR3 has 16 residues. Trimming removed 0 bases at V and 4 bases at J, with 13 bases between.

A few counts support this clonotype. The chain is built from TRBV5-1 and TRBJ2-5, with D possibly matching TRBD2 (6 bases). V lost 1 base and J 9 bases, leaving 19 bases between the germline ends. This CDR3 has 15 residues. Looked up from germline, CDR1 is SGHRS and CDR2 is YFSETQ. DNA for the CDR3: TGCGCCAGCAGCTTGAAAGGGGAGGACCTGGGGGCCCAGTACTTC. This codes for CASSLKGEDLGAQYF.